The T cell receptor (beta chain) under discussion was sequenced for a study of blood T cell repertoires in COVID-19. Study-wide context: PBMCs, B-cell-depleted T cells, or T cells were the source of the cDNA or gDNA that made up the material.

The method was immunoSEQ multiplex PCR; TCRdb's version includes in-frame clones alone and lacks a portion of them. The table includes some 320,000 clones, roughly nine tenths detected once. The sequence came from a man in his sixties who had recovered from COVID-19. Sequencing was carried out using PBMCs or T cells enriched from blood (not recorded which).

DNA of the CDR3: TGTGCCAGCAGCTTAGGAACCAAAGCAGGAGGGGGAAACACCATATATTTT. It yields the protein CASSLGTKAGGGNTIYF. The chain couples TRBV7-8 to TRBJ1-3; unclear D gene. The V gene's germline CDR1 is SGHVS and CDR2 FQNEAQ. Trimming pared 1 base from V and 4 bases from J, leaving 17 bases between. The CDR3 is 17 amino acids.